This TCR beta chain was identified in a study of cytomegalovirus exposure and HLA in healthy donors. Study-wide points: A later analysis showed TCR association rates differing by HLA locus, peaking at DRB1 and lowest at HLA-C. Reports state that TCR beta sequences accurately predicted most subjects' HLA-A and HLA-B alleles. When analyzed later, a missense DCLRE1C variant was found to be linked to TCR beta V- and J-gene trimming. Further analysis was carried out later, and it showed several of the most significant clusters appearing linked to common viral pathogens.

On this clone: Its antigen is unknown.

The PCR used 60 Vbeta and 13 Jbeta primers. The data were produced by immunoSEQ multiplex PCR, yet TCRdb's version contains in-frame clones alone and is incomplete. The data show roughly 180,000 clones, approximately 85% seen once. V lost 5 bases to trimming and J lost 2 bases, with 16 bases between them. The germline V gene has CDR1 MNHEY and CDR2 SMNVEV (reference sequence). The CDR3 spans 16 residues. The receptor comes from a girl aged 5-17 years in good health and CMV-seropositive. The rearrangement joins TRBV27 to TRBJ2-1, with D perhaps matching TRBD2 (7 bases). Sequences were obtained from PBMCs. The CDR3 DNA is TGTGCCAGCAGTCTCCTTAGGGGGGGTCCCTACAATGAGCAGTTCTTC. Its protein product is CASSLLRGGPYNEQFF.